The 21 T cell receptor beta chains reported below all come from one sample, sequenced in a study of blood T cell repertoires in COVID-19. Using immunoSEQ multiplex PCR, the repertoire was profiled, and TCRdb retains in-frame clones only, with some absent. This sample yields about 130,000 clones, of which 81% are seen a single time; 17% belongs to the top ten. The sequenced sample was peripheral blood. Source of these receptors: a man in his thirties or forties with COVID-19, enrolled during active disease.

The rearrangement joins TRBV10-3 to TRBJ2-1, with no clear D. CDR3 length: 13 residues. CDR1 and CDR2 from the germline V gene are ENHRY and SYGVKD. V was shortened by 2 bases and J by 4 bases, with 6 bases between the two germline ends. The CDR3 region has the DNA TGTGCCATCAGTGAGATAGTTTACAATGAGCAGTTCTTC. Amino acids: CAISEIVYNEQFF.

This CDR3 is CASSSPSSYEQYF. Written as DNA, the CDR3 is TGTGCCAGCAGTTCCCCTAGCTCCTACGAGCAGTACTTC. The chain recombines TRBV28 with TRBJ2-7; D gene ambiguous. V was shortened by 4 bases and J by 0 bases, with 7 bases between the two germline ends. The CDR3 extends over 13 amino acids. Looked up from germline, CDR1 is MDHEN and CDR2 is SYDVKM.

J is TRBJ1-5 and V is TRBV20-1, with a weak D call TRBD1 (6 bases). V was pared by 6 bases and J by 5 bases, with 8 bases between. Germline V gene data show CDR1 as DFQATT and CDR2 as SNEGSKA (reference sequence). CDR3 length: 11 amino acids. CDR3 nucleotides: TGCAGTGCAAGACAGGATCAGCCCCAGCATTTT. Its translation is CSARQDQPQHF.

This clone was picked up a small number of times. The V and J genes are TRBV12-3 or TRBV12-4 and TRBJ1-1; TRBD1 agrees at 8 bases. This CDR3 is built from 13 residues. V lost 7 bases and J lost 5; bases outside the gene matches: 6. The CDR3 nucleotides read TGTGCCAGCAACTCAGGGGGCTGGACTGAAGCTTTCTTT. Protein: CASNSGGWTEAFF.

The genes are TRBV7-2 and TRBJ2-3, with D possibly TRBD1 on 5 matching bases. Trimming took off 3 bases at V and 4 bases at J, with 23 bases between the two ends. The CDR3 consists of 18 residues. Germline V gives CDR1 SGHTA, CDR2 FQGNSA. The CDR3, as DNA: TGTGCCAGCAGCTTTCCAGGGTTCCTCGGGCAGGTCGCAGATACGCAGTATTTT. It translates to CASSFPGFLGQVADTQYF.

The chain is built from TRBV18 and TRBJ2-2; D is undetermined. V was cut by 3 bases and J by 0 bases, with 8 bases left in between. This CDR3 is built from 15 residues. The germline V gene has CDR1 KGHSH and CDR2 LQKENI. The CDR3 DNA reads as TGTGCCAGCTCACCTAGAAATTCGAACACCGGGGAGCTGTTTTTT. This translates into CASSPRNSNTGELFF.

This clone was detected only a few times. The V call is TRBV4-2, the J call TRBJ2-7; TRBD2 aligns across 8 bases. The CDR3 loop spans 16 amino acids. The ends lost 0 bases at V and 3 bases at J; junction bases unmatched: 7. Germline CDR1 and CDR2: LGHNA and YNFKEQ. The CDR3 spells CASSQDSRGGNYEQYF. The CDR3 nucleotides read TGTGCCAGCAGCCAAGATTCTCGCGGGGGGAACTACGAGCAGTACTTC.

The V and J genes are TRBV30 and TRBJ2-4; 7 bases fit TRBD2. J was trimmed by 1 base and V by 7 bases; bases with no gene match: 10. Germline CDR1 and CDR2: GTSNPN and SVGIG (reference sequence). This CDR3 has 15 residues. DNA of the CDR3: TGTGCCTTCAAAGGGAGGGAGTGGGCCAAAAACATTCAGTACTTC. Its protein product is CAFKGREWAKNIQYF.

This clone was seen only a few times. This chain links TRBV7-7 with TRBJ2-1; 10 bases are a match to TRBD1. The V and J ends lost 3 bases and 5 bases, in that order; junction bases with no gene match: 4. The CDR3 extends over 15 amino acids. CDR1 SSHAT and CDR2 FNYEAQ come from the germline V gene (reference sequence). The CDR3 region is CASSLSGTGDNEQFF. The CDR3 region has the DNA TGTGCCAGCAGCTTGTCCGGGACAGGGGACAATGAGCAGTTCTTC.

This chain uses TRBV27 with TRBJ1-4, with D perhaps TRBD1 (5 bases). The V end lost 6 bases, the J end lost 8 bases, and 19 bases lay between the germline ends. Germline V gives CDR1 MNHEY, CDR2 SMNVEV (reference sequence). The CDR3 spans 15 residues. This chain's CDR3 is CASSRSGVGNEKLFF. The CDR3 region has the DNA TGTGCCAGCAGCCGTTCGGGGGTGGGAAACGAAAAACTGTTTTTT.

The gene calls are TRBV28 and TRBJ1-4, with no clear D. The V gene lost 5 bases and the J gene lost 8 bases, with 15 bases spanning the gap. CDR1 and CDR2 from the germline V gene are MDHEN and SYDVKM. This CDR3 has 14 residues. CDR3 in DNA: TGTGCCAGCAGTCAAGTGCGGGCATGGGAAAAACTGTTTTTT. Its translation is CASSQVRAWEKLFF.

V gene TRBV27 combines with J gene TRBJ2-5; 7 bases fit TRBD2. The CDR3 loop spans 17 amino acids. Looked up from germline, CDR1 is MNHEY and CDR2 is SMNVEV (reference sequence). V lost 5 bases and J lost 7; bases outside the gene matches: 19. The CDR3 nucleotides read TGTGCCAGCAGTCCGACCCTAGCGGATGGTGCCCTGGGGACCCAGTACTTC. Its protein product is CASSPTLADGALGTQYF.

The chain couples TRBV7-9 to TRBJ2-7; D is ambiguous. Trimming shortened V by 2 bases and J by 6 bases, and 14 bases separated the two germline ends. The CDR3 is made up of 14 amino acids. Germline CDR1 SEHNR, CDR2 FQNEAQ (reference sequence). The DNA for the CDR3 is TGTGCCAGCAGCTTAAGCCTCGATAGTGGCGAGCAGTACTTC. Residues: CASSLSLDSGEQYF.

This chain connects TRBV5-1 to TRBJ2-7; 14 positions match TRBD2. This CDR3 contains 15 residues. V lost 2 bases to trimming and J lost 4 bases; unmatched junction nucleotides: 2. Germline V gene sequence: CDR1 SGHRS, CDR2 YFSETQ. CDR3 amino acids: CASSLGTSGSYEQYF. The CDR3 DNA is TGCGCCAGCAGCTTAGGGACTAGCGGGAGTTACGAGCAGTACTTC.

The V gene is TRBV4-2, the J gene TRBJ2-2; tentative D call: TRBD2 (5 bases). The germline V gene encodes CDR1 LGHNA and CDR2 YNFKEQ. The CDR3 runs 14 residues. V lost 4 bases, J lost 7 bases, and 13 bases lay in between. The DNA for the CDR3 is TGTGCCAGCAGCCCAGAGGGCCTTAGCGGGGAGCTGTTTTTT. Residues: CASSPEGLSGELFF.

The V call is TRBV7-8, the J call TRBJ2-2; D is uncertain. Deletions cut 4 bases from V and 0 bases from J, with 6 bases between. This CDR3 comprises 14 residues. Germline CDR1 SGHVS, CDR2 FQNEAQ. The chain's CDR3 is CASSSPTNTGELFF. The CDR3 DNA follows: TGTGCCAGCAGCTCCCCTACGAACACCGGGGAGCTGTTTTTT. Full variable domain (missing parts from reference TRBV7-8 and TRBJ2-2): GAGVSQSPRYKVAKRGQDVALRCDPISGHVSLFWYQQALGQGPEFLTYFQNEAQLDKSGLPSDRFFAERPEGSVSTLKIQRTQQEDSAVYLCASSSPTNTGELFFGEGSRLTVL.

V usage is TRBV9 and J usage is TRBJ2-3; 7 bases agree with TRBD1. V lost 4 bases, J lost 4 bases, and 9 bases stayed unmatched. The CDR3 spans 15 residues. Germline loops: CDR1 SGDLS, CDR2 YYNGEE. The CDR3 DNA sequence: TGTGCCAGCAGCCTTACAGGGGTGGCGGCAGATACGCAGTATTTT. It yields the protein CASSLTGVAADTQYF. Complete variable domain (other parts from reference TRBV9 and TRBJ2-3): DSGVTQTPKHLITATGQRVTLRCSPRSGDLSVYWYQQSLDQGLQFLIQYYNGEERAKGNILERFSAQQFPDLHSELNLSSLELGDSALYFCASSLTGVAADTQYFGPGTRLTVL.

This chain connects TRBV18 to TRBJ1-1; D is undetermined. The V gene lost 3 bases and the J gene lost 0 bases, with 14 bases spanning the gap. CDR1 and CDR2 from the germline V gene are KGHSH and LQKENI. This CDR3 spans 16 amino acids. CDR3 in amino acids: CASSPPSSLLNTEAFF. The DNA for the CDR3 is TGTGCCAGCTCACCTCCGTCGAGTCTGTTGAACACTGAAGCTTTCTTT.

The rearrangement uses TRBV12-3 or TRBV12-4 and TRBJ2-3, with D hard to call. Between the trimmed V and J ends, which lost 2 bases and 4 bases, there was a span of 4 bases. CDR3 length: 12 amino acids. CDR3: CASSLISDTQYF. In DNA, the CDR3 is TGTGCCAGCAGTTTAATATCAGATACGCAGTATTTT.

The chain employs TRBV28 and TRBJ2-1; no firm D call. The CDR3 totals 15 residues. V lost 1 base, J lost 6 bases, and 13 bases lay in between. The germline V gene has CDR1 MDHEN and CDR2 SYDVKM. The CDR3 coding sequence is TGTGCCAGCAGTTTATCCCTGATTGCCGGCAATGAGCAGTTCTTC. It codes for CASSLSLIAGNEQFF.

The genes are TRBV7-6 and TRBJ1-1; tentatively, D is TRBD1 (6 bases). V was cut by 8 bases and J by 4 bases, with 17 bases left in between. This CDR3 has 14 amino acids. CDR1 is SGHVS and CDR2 is FNYEAQ in the germline V gene. DNA of the CDR3: TGTGCCAGCCAGGGCAGGGGCGTAGGCACTGAAGCTTTCTTT. Amino acids: CASQGRGVGTEAFF. The whole variable domain, remainder taken from reference TRBV7-6 and TRBJ1-1, is GAGVSQSPRYKVTKRGQDVALRCDPISGHVSLYWYRQALGQGPEFLTYFNYEAQQDKSGLPNDRFSAERPEGSISTLTIQRTEQRDSAMYRCASQGRGVGTEAFFGQGTRLTVV.